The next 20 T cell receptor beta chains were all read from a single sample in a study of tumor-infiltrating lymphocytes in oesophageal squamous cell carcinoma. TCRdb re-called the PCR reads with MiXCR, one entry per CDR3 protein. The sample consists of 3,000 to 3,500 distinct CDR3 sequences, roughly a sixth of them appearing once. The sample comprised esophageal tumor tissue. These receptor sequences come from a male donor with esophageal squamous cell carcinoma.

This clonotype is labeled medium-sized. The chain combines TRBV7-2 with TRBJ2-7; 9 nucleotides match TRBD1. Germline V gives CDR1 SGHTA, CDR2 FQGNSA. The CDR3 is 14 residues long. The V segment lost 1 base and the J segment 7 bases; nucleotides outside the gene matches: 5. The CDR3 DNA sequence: TGTGCCAGCAGCTTAGAGGACAGGGGACGGGAGCAGTACTTC. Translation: CASSLEDRGREQYF.

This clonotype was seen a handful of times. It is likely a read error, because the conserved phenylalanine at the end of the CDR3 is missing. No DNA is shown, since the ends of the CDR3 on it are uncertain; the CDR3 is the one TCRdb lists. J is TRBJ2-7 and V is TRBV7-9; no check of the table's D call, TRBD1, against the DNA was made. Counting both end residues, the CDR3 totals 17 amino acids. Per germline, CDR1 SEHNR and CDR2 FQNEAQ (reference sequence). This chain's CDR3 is CASSLSGGTGYGYTFGS.

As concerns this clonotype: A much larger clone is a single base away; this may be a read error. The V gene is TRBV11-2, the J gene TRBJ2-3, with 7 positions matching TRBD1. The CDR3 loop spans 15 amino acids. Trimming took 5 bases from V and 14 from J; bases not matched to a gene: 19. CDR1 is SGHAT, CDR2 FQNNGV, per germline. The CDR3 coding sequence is TGTGCCAGCAGCCCAGGGACAGCCAACACCGGGGAGCTGTATTTT. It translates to CASSPGTANTGELYF.

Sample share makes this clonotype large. The CDR3: CASSLDLTRFYGYTF. Written as DNA, the CDR3 is TGTGCCAGCAGCTTAGATCTCACTCGTTTTTATGGCTACACCTTC. The chain has TRBV11-2 and TRBJ1-2; D gene ambiguous. This CDR3 is built from 15 residues. V lost 0 bases and J lost 5, with 13 bases in between. Germline V CDR1 and CDR2: SGHAT, FQNNGV.

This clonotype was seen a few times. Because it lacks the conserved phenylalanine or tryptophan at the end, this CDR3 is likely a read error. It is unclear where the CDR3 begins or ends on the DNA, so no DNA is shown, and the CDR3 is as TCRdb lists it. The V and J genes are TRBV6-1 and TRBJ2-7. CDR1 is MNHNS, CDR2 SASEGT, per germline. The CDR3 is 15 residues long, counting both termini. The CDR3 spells CASIKTENYGYTFGS.

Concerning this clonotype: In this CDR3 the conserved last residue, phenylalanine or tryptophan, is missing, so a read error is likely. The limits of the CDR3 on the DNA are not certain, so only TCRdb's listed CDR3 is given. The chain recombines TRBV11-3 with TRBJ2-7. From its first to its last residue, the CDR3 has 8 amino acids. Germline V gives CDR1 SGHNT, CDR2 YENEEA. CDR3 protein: CASSSFLS.

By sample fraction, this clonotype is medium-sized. The CDR3 region has the DNA TGTGCCAGCAGCCGGACTACAGAGATTTCCTACAATGAGCAGTTCTTC. It yields the protein CASSRTTEISYNEQFF. V usage is TRBV7-8 and J usage is TRBJ2-1; tentatively, D is TRBD2 (6 bases). Germline V gives CDR1 SGHVS, CDR2 FQNEAQ. V was pared by 5 bases and J by 1 base, with 15 bases between. The CDR3 covers 16 residues.

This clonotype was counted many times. The CDR3 DNA reads as TGTGCCAGTGCGGGACTGTACGGCTACACCTTC. Translated, it gives CASAGLYGYTF. The chain couples TRBV6-1 to TRBJ1-2, with a tentative D call TRBD1 (5 bases). From germline, CDR1 is MNHNS and CDR2 SASEGT. This CDR3 has 11 amino acids. Trimming cost V 9 bases and J 8 bases, with 13 bases left between them.

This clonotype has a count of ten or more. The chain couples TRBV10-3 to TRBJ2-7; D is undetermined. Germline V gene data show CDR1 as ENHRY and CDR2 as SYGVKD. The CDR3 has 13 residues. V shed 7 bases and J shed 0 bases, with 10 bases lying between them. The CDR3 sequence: CAITSGVSYEQYF. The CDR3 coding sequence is TGTGCCATCACTTCAGGTGTCTCCTACGAGCAGTACTTC.

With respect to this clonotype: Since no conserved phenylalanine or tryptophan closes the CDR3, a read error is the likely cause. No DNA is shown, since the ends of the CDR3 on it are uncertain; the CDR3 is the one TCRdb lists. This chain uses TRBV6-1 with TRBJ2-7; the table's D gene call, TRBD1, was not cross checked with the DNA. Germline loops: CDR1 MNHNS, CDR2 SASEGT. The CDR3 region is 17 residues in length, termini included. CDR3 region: CASSQTTGQGEEQYFGS.

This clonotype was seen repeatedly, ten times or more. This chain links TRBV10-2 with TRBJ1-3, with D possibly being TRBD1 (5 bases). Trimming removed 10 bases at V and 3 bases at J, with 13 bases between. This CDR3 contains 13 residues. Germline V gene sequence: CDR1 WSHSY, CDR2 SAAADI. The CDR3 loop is CATRRGSGNTIYF. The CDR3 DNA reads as TGCGCCACCAGGCGGGGCAGTGGAAACACCATATATTTT.

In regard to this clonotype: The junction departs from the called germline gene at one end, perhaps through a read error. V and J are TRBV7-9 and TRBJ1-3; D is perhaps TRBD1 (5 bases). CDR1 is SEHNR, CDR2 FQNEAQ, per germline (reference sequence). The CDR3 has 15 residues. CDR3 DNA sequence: TGTGCCTGCAGCTTAGTCATGGGGACTGGAAACTCCATATATTTT. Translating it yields CACSLVMGTGNSIYF.

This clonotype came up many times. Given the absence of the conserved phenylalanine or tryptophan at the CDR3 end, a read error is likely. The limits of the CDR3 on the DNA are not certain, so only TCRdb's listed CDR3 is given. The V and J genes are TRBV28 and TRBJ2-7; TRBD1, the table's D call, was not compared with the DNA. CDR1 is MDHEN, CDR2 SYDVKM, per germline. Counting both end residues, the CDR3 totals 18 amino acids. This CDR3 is CASSKTGGPLGYGYTFGS.

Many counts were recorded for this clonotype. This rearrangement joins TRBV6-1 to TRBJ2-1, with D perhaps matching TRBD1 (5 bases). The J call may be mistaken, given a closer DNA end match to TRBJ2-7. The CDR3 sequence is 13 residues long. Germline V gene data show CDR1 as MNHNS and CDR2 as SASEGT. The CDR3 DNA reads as TGTGCCAGCAGCATGGGGCACCTCAATGAGCAGTACTTC. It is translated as CASSMGHLNEQYF.

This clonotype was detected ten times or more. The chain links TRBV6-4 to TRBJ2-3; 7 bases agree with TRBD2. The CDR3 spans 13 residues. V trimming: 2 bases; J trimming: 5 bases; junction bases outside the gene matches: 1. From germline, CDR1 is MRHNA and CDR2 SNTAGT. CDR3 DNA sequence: TGTGCCAGCAGTGACGGGGGGGGAGATACGCAGTATTTT. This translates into CASSDGGGDTQYF.

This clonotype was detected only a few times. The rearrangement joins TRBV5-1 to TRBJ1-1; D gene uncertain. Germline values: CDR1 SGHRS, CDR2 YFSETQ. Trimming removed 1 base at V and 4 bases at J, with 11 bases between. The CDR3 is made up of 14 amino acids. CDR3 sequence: CASSLYIGLTEAFF. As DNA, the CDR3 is TGCGCCAGCAGCTTGTATATTGGACTCACTGAAGCTTTCTTT.

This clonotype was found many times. CDR3 sequence (DNA): TGCGCCAGCAGCTTGGTAGCTTACGGCGGCGAGCAGTACTTC. Protein product: CASSLVAYGGEQYF. The chain is built from TRBV5-1 and TRBJ2-7; unclear D gene. The CDR3 sequence is 14 residues long. Trimming removed 0 bases from V and 6 bases from J, with 13 bases in between. The germline V gene encodes CDR1 SGHRS and CDR2 YFSETQ.

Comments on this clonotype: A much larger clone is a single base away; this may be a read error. The DNA of the CDR3 is TGTGCCAGCAGAGAAGCGGGGTACAATGAGCAGTACTTC. Translated: CASREAGYNEQYF. This chain links TRBV12-3 or TRBV12-4 with TRBJ2-7, with 7 bases matching TRBD2. V dropped 6 bases and J dropped 7; count of bases not matched to a gene: 9. CDR3 length equals 13 residues.

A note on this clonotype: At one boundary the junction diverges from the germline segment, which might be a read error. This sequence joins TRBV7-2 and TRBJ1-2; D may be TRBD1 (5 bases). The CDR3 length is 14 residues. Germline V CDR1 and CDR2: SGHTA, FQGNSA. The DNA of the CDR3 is TGTGCCAGCAGCTTAGAGGCGGGAAAGAGTGGCGACAGCTTC. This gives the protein CASSLEAGKSGDSF.

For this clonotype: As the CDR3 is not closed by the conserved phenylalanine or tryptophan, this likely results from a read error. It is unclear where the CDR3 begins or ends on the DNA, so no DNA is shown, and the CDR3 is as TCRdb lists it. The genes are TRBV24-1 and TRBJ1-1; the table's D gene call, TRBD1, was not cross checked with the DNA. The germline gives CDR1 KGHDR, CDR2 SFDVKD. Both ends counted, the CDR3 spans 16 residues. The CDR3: CTLPGQDLTMATPSVR.